In this sample, the clone carrying this TCR beta chain turned up once. The data originate from a study of blood T cell repertoires in COVID-19. The overall study: Spain, Italy and the United States supplied samples that represented acute and convalescent COVID-19.

Trimming removed 4 bases at V and 4 bases at J, with 20 bases between. Germline V gene data show CDR1 as MNHNS and CDR2 as SASEGT. The CDR3 loop spans 17 amino acids. Per the study methods: Amplified reference gene primers provided the basis for estimating nucleated cell counts. The repertoire was sequenced with immunoSEQ multiplex PCR; TCRdb's copy has only in-frame clones and lacks some. D and trimming come from the DNA, and the V and J calls and clone size come from that table. Among under 20,000 clones, around 90% were seen once, and the ten largest hold 20% to 25%. V and J are TRBV6-1 and TRBJ1-3; D is uncertain. The sequencing input was peripheral blood. This sequence originates from a man aged 60-69 years with acute or convalescent COVID-19. CDR3 sequence reads: CASSGGLLPYGGNTIYF. The CDR3, as DNA: TGTGCCAGCAGTGGCGGACTCCTACCTTATGGGGGAAACACCATATATTTT.